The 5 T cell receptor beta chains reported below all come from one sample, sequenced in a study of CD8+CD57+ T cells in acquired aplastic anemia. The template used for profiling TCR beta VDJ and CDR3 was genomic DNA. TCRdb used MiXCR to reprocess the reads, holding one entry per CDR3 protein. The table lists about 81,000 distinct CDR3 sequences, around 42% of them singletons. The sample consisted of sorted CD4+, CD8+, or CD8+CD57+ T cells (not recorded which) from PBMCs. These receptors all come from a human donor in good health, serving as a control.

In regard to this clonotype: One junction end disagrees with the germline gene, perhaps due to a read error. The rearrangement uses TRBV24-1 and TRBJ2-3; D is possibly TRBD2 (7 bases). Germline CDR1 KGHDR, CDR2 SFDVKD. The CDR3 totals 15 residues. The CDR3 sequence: CATSVPGGHGDMQYF. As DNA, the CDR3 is TGTGCCACCAGTGTACCCGGGGGGCATGGCGATATGCAGTATTTT.

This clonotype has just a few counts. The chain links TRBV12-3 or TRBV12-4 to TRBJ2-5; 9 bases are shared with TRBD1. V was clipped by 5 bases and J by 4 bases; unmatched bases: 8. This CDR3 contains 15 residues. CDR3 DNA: TGTGCCAGCAGTGAAGTGGGACAGGGTCTAGAGACCCAGTACTTC. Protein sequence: CASSEVGQGLETQYF.

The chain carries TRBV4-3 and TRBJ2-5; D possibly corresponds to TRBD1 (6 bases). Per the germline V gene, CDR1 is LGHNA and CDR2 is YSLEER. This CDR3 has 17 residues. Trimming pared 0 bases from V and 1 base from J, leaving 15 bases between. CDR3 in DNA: TGCGCCAGCAGCCAAGATTCCGGCAGGGGCCTCCAAGAGACCCAGTACTTC. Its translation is CASSQDSGRGLQETQYF.

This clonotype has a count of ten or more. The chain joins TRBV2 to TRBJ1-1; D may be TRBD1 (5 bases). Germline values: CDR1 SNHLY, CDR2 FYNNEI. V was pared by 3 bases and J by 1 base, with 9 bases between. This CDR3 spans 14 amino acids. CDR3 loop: CASSERQQNTEAFF. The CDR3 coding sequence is TGTGCCAGCAGTGAGCGACAGCAGAACACTGAAGCTTTCTTT.

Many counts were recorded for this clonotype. The CDR3: CASGISGIGYTF. CDR3 coding DNA: TGTGCCAGCGGAATATCCGGTATCGGCTACACCTTC. The J gene is TRBJ1-2, the V gene TRBV7-9; the D is unclear. CDR3 length equals 12 residues. Trimming removed 8 bases at V and 8 bases at J, with 15 bases between. Germline CDR1 and CDR2: SEHNR and FQNEAQ (reference sequence).